This T cell receptor (beta chain) was identified during a study of T cells expressing NK-cell markers (dated by TCRdb to 2020 to 2021). Describing the broader study: In sorted CD3+CD56+NKG2C+, CD3+CD56+NKG2C- and CD3+CD56-NKG2C+ T-cell subsets from about eight donors, TCR beta-chain repertoires were profiled. Randomly selected healthy volunteers, three men and five women, were used as the eight sequenced donors. Among the eight sequenced donors, seven were HCMV-seropositive and one was HCMV-seronegative. Libraries were sequenced as 2 x 150 bp reads on Illumina HiSeq 2000/2500, MiSeq or NextSeq. The paper's findings and limits, for the study overall: In five to seven donors, the dominant CD3+CD56+NKG2C+ clonotypes were found to rank among the top 10 CD8+ clonotypes and to make up roughly 1.0-8% of CD8+ T cells. Those dominant clonotypes were again the most abundant among CD3+CD56-NKG2C+ cells in several donors, at roughly 25-65%. It remained unclear whether the expanded NKG2C-expressing T cell clones were specific for HCMV antigens.

A remark on this clonotype: Its antigen remains unidentified.

HCMV-specific IgG was detected in serum with a commercial ELISA kit to determine HCMV serostatus. Ficoll density gradient centrifugation was used to isolate peripheral blood mononuclear cells from blood. The CDR3 numbers 15 residues from cysteine through phenylalanine. The entry carries no DNA sequence. CDR1 KGHSH and CDR2 LQKENI were looked up in the germline V gene. Sequencing instrument: Illumina HiSeq 2000. TCR beta cDNA libraries were prepared using 5'RACE template switching, which introduced a universal primer site and unique molecular identifiers. cDNA synthesis was primed from the TCR beta constant segment, followed by two successive PCR amplification steps. On the study's bioinformatics: Reads were demultiplexed and grouped by UMI with MIGEC, and clonotypes were assembled and quantified with MiTCR. To exclude erroneous sequences, only TCR cDNA sequences supported by at least two reads were retained. The tcR package was used for downstream repertoire analysis, with clonotypes matched between fractions based on CDR3 nucleotide sequence plus V segment. VDJmatch was used to annotate antigen specificity against VDJdb, with one amino acid substitution in CDR3 allowed. TCRdb reprocessed the reads and provides one entry for every CDR3 protein sequence; no DNA is given. V and J calls and clone size were set by TCRdb, not the authors. The sample table on file contains approximately 550,000 distinct CDR3 sequences. The top ten constitute approximately 3.5% of the sample.

The origin of this receptor is a man between 18 and 35 years old in good health. Donor details come from another sample of the same person, matched by shared clones. This sequence uses TRBV18 and TRBJ2-7; TCRdb names TRBD1, which stays unverified in the absence of DNA. What was sequenced was blood T cells: a sorted CD56 or NKG2C T cell subset, CD4+ or CD8+ T cells, or bulk PBMC T cells (not recorded which). The CDR3 region has the sequence CASSRPGQGAYEQYF.